This T cell receptor beta chain was profiled in a study of CD8 T cells in ankylosing spondylitis. Each CDR3 protein is one row after TCRdb ran MiXCR on the 5' RACE reads. This sample yields approximately 350,000 distinct CDR3 sequences, of which around 20% are seen a single time; less than 15% belongs to the top ten. This clonotype has a handful of counts. The ends were cut back, 6 bases at V and 6 bases at J, with 12 bases in the middle. The CDR3 has 13 residues. The V and J genes are TRBV12-3 or TRBV12-4 and TRBJ2-1; D is ambiguous. The sample consisted of blood, either unsorted or a sorted T cell fraction (not recorded which). This receptor was taken from a male donor with ankylosing spondylitis or in good health (not recorded which). The CDR3 DNA sequence: TGTGCCAGCAGCCCCCTTCGGCCCAATGAGCAGTTCTTC. Amino acid sequence: CASSPLRPNEQFF.